This T cell receptor beta chain comes out of a study of blood T cell repertoires in COVID-19. Study overall: T cells, B-cell-depleted T cells, or PBMCs supplied cDNA or gDNA.

Repertoires were generated with immunoSEQ multiplex PCR, while TCRdb's copy carries only in-frame clones and drops some. Here the sample spans fewer than 300,000 clones, about 86% being singletons. Details on this clone: The same CDR3 also results from other DNA sequences found in this sample.

The sequencing sample was made of peripheral blood. This TCR was recovered from a person between 70 and 80 years old with COVID-19, enrolled during active disease.

The CDR3 here is CASSLSDNQPQHF. In DNA, the CDR3 is TGTGCCAGCAGCCTGAGCGACAATCAGCCCCAGCATTTT. The J gene is TRBJ1-5, the V gene TRBV7-6; no clear D gene. The CDR3 consists of 13 residues. CDR1 is SGHVS and CDR2 is FNYEAQ in the germline V gene. With 5 bases removed from V and 3 bases from J, the gap between germline ends came to 8 bases.